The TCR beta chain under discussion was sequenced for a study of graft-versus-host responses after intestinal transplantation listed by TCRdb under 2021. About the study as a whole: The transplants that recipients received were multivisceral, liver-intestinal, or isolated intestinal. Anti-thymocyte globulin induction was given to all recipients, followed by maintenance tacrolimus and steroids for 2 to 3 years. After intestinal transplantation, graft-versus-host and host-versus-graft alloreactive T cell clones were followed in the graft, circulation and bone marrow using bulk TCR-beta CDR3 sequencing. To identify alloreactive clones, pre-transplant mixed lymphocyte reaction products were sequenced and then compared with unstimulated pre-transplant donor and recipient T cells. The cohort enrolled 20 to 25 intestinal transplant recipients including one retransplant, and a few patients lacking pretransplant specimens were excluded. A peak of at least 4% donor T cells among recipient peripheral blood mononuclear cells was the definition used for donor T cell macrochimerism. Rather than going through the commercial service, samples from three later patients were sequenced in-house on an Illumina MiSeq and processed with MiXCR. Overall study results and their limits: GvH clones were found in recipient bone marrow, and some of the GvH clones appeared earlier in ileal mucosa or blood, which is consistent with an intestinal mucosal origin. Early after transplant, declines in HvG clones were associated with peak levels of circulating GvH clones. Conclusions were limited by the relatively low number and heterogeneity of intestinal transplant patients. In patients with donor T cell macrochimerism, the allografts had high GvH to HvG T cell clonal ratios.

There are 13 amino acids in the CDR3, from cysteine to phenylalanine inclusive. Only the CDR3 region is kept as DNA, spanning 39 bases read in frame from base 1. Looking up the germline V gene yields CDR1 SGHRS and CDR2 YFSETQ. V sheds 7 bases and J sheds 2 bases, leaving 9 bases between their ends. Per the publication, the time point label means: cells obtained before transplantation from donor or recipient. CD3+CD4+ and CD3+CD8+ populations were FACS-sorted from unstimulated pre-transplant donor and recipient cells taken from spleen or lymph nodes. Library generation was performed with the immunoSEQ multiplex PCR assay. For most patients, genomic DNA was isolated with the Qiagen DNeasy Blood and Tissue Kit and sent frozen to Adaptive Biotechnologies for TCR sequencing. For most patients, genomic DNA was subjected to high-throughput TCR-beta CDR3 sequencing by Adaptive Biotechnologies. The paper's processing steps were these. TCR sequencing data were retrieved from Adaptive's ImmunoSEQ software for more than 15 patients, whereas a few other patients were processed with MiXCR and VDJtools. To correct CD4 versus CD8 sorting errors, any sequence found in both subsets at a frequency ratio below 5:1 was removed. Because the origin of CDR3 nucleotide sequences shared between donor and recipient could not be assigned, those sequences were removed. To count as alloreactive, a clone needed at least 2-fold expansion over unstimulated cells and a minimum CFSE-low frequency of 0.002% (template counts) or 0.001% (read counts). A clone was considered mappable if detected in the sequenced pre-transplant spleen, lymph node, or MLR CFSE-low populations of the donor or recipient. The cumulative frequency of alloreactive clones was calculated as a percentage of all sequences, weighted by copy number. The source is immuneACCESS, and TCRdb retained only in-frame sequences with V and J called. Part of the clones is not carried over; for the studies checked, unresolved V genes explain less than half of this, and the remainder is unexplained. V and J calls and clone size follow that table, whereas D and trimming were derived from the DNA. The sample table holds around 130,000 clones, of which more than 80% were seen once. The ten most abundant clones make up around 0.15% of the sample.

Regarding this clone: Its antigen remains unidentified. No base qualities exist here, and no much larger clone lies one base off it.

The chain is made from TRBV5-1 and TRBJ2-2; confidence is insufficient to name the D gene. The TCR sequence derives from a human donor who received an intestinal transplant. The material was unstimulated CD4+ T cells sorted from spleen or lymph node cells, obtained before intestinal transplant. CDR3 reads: CASLGANTGELFF. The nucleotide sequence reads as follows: TGCGCCAGCTTGGGCGCTAACACCGGGGAGCTGTTTTTT.